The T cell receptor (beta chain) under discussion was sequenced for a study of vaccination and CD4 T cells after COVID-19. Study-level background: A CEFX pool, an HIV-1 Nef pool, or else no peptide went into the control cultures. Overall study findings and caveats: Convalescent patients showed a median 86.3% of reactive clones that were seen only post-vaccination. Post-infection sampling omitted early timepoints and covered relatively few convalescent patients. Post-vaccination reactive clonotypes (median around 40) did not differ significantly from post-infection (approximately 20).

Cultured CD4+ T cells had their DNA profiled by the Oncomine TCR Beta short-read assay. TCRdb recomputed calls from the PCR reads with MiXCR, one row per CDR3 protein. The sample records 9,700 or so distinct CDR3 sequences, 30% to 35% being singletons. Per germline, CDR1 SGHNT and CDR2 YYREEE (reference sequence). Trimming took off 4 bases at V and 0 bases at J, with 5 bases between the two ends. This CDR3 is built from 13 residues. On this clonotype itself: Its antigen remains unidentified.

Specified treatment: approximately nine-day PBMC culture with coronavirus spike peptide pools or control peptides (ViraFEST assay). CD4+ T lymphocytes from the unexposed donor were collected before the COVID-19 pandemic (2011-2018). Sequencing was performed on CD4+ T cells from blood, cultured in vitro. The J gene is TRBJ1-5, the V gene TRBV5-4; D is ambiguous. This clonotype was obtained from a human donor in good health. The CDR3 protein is CASSLDSNQPQHF. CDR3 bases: TGTGCCAGCAGCCTGGATAGCAATCAGCCCCAGCATTTT. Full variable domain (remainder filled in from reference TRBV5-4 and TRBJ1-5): ETGVTQSPTHLIKTRGQQVTLRCSSQSGHNTVSWYQQALGQGPQFIFQYYREEENGRGNFPPRFSGLQFPNYSSELNVNALELDDSALYLCASSLDSNQPQHFGDGTRLSIL.